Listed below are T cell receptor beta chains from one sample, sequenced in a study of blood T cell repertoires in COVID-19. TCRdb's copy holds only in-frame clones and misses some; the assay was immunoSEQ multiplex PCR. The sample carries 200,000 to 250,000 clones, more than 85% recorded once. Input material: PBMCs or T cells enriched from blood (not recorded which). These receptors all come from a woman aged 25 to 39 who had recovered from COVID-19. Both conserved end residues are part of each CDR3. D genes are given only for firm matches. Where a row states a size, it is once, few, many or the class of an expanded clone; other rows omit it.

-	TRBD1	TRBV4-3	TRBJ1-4	CASSQTDRGFEKLFF	TGCGCCAGCAGCCAAACGGACAGGGGATTTGAAAAACTGTTTTTT
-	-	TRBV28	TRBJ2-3	CASSLWFTRQKLDTQYF	TGTGCCAGCAGTTTGTGGTTCACCAGGCAGAAACTAGATACGCAGTATTTT
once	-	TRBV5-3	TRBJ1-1	CARSLEVVPRTEAFF	TGTGCCAGAAGCTTGGAAGTCGTACCGAGGACTGAAGCTTTCTTT
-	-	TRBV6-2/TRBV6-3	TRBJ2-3	CASSFSGPLITDTQYF	TGTGCCAGCAGCTTTTCCGGTCCTCTTATCACAGATACGCAGTATTTT
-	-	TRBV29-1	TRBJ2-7	CSVDSDSYEQYF	TGCAGCGTTGATTCAGACTCGTACGAGCAGTACTTC
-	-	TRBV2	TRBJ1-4	CASSETGQNNEKLFF	TGTGCCAGCAGTGAGACCGGACAGAATAATGAAAAACTGTTTTTT
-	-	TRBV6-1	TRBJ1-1	CASSDRAAEAFF	TGTGCCAGCAGTGACAGGGCTGCTGAAGCTTTCTTT
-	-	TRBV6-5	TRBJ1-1	CASSPGHSRAFF	TGTGCCAGCAGCCCGGGACATTCTCGAGCTTTCTTT
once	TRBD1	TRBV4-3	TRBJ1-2	CASSLGQGDTGYTF	TGCGCCAGCAGCCTCGGACAGGGGGATACGGGCTACACCTTC
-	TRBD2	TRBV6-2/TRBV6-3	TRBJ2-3	CASSRTSGSPGTDTQYF	TGTGCCAGCAGTCGGACTAGCGGGAGCCCGGGGACAGATACGCAGTATTTT
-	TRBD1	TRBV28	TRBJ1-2	CASKPQGAPPYYGYTF	TGTGCCAGCAAGCCCCAGGGGGCACCCCCCTACTATGGCTACACCTTC
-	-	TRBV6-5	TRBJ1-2	CASSYSMGRAEAGYTF	TGTGCCAGCAGTTACTCGATGGGGAGGGCCGAGGCTGGCTACACCTTC